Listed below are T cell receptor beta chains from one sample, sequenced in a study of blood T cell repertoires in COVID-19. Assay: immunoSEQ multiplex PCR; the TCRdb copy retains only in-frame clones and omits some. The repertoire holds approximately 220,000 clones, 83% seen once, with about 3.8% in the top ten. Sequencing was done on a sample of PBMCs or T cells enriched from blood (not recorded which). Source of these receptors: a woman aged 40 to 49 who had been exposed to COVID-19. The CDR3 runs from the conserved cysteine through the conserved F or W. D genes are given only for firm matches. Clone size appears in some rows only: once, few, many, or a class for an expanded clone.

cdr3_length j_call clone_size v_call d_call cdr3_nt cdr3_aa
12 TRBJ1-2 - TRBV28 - TGTGCCAGCAGTTTAGGAGGGGTCGGCTACACCTTC CASSLGGVGYTF
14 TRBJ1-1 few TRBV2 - TGTGCCAGCAGCGAGCTGGGGGGGAACACTGAAGCTTTCTTT CASSELGGNTEAFF
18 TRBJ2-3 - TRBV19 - TGTGCCAGTAGTATAGATGATGGTACGGGGGGCTTGGCAGATACGCAGTATTTT CASSIDDGTGGLADTQYF
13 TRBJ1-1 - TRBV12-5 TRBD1 TGTGCTAGTGCCTCGACAGGGGTTCATGAAGCTTTCTTT CASASTGVHEAFF
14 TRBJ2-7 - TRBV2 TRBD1 TGTGCCAGCAGTACCGGGACAGGGAGAACCGAGCAGTACTTC CASSTGTGRTEQYF
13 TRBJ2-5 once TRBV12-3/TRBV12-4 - TGTGCCAGCAGCCCCAACAGTCCCGAGACCCAGTACTTC CASSPNSPETQYF
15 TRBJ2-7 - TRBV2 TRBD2 TGTGCCAGCAGGGCCGGGGGGGGCCCTTCCTACGAGCAGTACTTC CASRAGGGPSYEQYF
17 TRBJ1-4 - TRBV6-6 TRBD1 TGTGCCAGCAGTCCGGGACAGGCATTATGGACTAATGAAAAACTGTTTTTT CASSPGQALWTNEKLFF
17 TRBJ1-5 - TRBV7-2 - TGTGCCAGCAGCTTAGTAGGCGGGGGGAGTAGCAATCAGCCCCAGCATTTT CASSLVGGGSSNQPQHF
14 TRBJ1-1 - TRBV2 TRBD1 TGTGCCAGCAGTGCAGACCGGGGACAGCTTGAAGCTTTCTTT CASSADRGQLEAFF
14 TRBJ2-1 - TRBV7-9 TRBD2 TGTGCCAGCAGCCGGGGGGGCCCTAGGTATGAGCAGTTCTTC CASSRGGPRYEQFF
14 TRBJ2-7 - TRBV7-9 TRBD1 TGTGCCAGCCGACCGGGACAGGGTACCTACGAGCAGTACTTC CASRPGQGTYEQYF
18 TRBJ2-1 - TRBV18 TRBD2 TGTGCCAGCTCACCGGGGACTAGCGGGGAGGGGCTCCTCAATGAGCAGTTCTTC CASSPGTSGEGLLNEQFF
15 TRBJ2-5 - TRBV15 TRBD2 TGTGCCACCAGCAGGGAGCGGGGGGGCCGAGAGACCCAGTACTTC CATSRERGGRETQYF
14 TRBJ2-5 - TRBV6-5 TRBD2 TGTGCCAGCAGTTATTTTGGGGGGGAAGAGACCCAGTACTTC CASSYFGGEETQYF
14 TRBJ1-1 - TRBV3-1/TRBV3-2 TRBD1 TGTGCCAGCAGCGTACAGGGGCCCTTAAAGGAAGCTTTCTTT CASSVQGPLKEAFF
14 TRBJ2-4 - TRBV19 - TGTGCCAGTAGTATCGTGGTTGGGGGGAACATTCAGTACTTC CASSIVVGGNIQYF
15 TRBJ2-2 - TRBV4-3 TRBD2 TGCGCCAGCAGCCAAGCCGGGACTAGGGGCGGGGAGCTGTTTTTT CASSQAGTRGGELFF
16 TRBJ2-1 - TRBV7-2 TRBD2 TGTGCCAGCAGCACCCTCCCCGGGACTAGCGGGGGTGGGCAGTTCTTC CASSTLPGTSGGGQFF
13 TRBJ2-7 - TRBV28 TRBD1 TGTGCCAGTACCGGGACAGGACCCTACGAGCAGTACTTC CASTGTGPYEQYF
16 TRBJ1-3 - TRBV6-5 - TGTGCCAGCAGTTACTCGACTTCGTACTCTGGAAACACCATATATTTT CASSYSTSYSGNTIYF
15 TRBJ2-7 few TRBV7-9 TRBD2 TGTGCCAGCAGCTCGGGAAGTAGCGGGTCCTACGAGCAGTACTTC CASSSGSSGSYEQYF
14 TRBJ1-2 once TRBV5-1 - TGCGCCAGCAGCCAAACGTTACAGGGTCGGGGCTACACCTTC CASSQTLQGRGYTF
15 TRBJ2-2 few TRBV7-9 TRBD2 TGTGCCAGCAGCTTAAATAGCGGGGGCACCGGGGAGCTGTTTTTT CASSLNSGGTGELFF
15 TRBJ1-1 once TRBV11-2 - TGTGCCAGCAGCTTAGATCTAGGCGGGAACACTGAAGCTTTCTTT CASSLDLGGNTEAFF
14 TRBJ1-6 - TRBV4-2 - TGTGCCAGCAGCCAAAACTCGGGTAATTCACCCCTCCACTTT CASSQNSGNSPLHF
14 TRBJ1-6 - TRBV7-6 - TGTGCCAGCAGCTTAGGTCAGGGAAGGTCACCCCTCCACTTT CASSLGQGRSPLHF